This T cell receptor beta chain stems from a study of cytomegalovirus exposure and HLA in healthy donors. Study background: Within an early data release were approximately 85 million unique TCRs drawn from HLA-typed donors. Among the 398 genotyped donors, approximately 80% were placed in the Caucasian-associated ancestry cluster.

The CDR3 contains 16 residues. CDR1 is SGHVS, CDR2 FQNEAQ, per germline. V was clipped by 2 bases and J by 6 bases, with 20 bases between them. The study's findings and limits: Productive rates of about 90% or about 30% were seen for most TCR beta V segments in an earlier analysis.

PCR was performed using 60 Vbeta and 13 Jbeta primers. Using immunoSEQ multiplex PCR, the repertoire was profiled, and TCRdb retains in-frame clones only, with some absent. This sample has 150,000 or so clones, with roughly four fifths found just once. About this clone itself: Its target is unknown.

The sequence was collected from a male donor in good health and CMV-seropositive. The rearrangement links TRBV7-8 to TRBJ2-7; D gene ambiguous. Sequencing input: PBMCs. CDR3 in amino acids: CASSLTLAPLISEQYF. The CDR3 DNA reads TGTGCCAGCAGCTTAACCCTGGCTCCCCTGATTTCCGAGCAGTACTTC. Full variable domain (missing parts from reference TRBV7-8 and TRBJ2-7): GAGVSQSPRYKVAKRGQDVALRCDPISGHVSLFWYQQALGQGPEFLTYFQNEAQLDKSGLPSDRFFAERPEGSVSTLKIQRTQQEDSAVYLCASSLTLAPLISEQYFGPGTRLTVT.